Listed here is a single TCR beta chain. This clonotype has just a few counts. Its antigen remains undetermined. The record has no base qualities; no much larger clone is one base away. This specimen belongs to a study of spatial heterogeneity in lung cancer (dated by TCRdb to the late 2010s). About the study as a whole: Beta-chain transcripts were consistently detected in greater numbers than alpha-chain transcripts, which likely reflects a higher abundance of beta-chain transcripts. In the raw uncorrected reads, each unique combination of TCR and UMI appeared on average more than ten times. The study quantitatively compared TCR alpha and beta repertoires across multiple tumor regions, matched nontumor lung and blood in non-small cell lung cancer. TCR repertoire features were related to nonsynonymous mutation counts determined by whole-exome sequencing of tumor tissue. Both alpha and beta chains were TCR-sequenced in 220 or so tumor regions, some 64 matched nontumor lung samples and more than 50 PBMC samples obtained at surgery. What the research found in general, with its limitations: Confirming at a functional level the hypothesis that regional TCRs recognize regional mutations was considered to require additional single-cell paired TCR alpha and beta sequencing.

The CDR3 spans 14 residues, from the cysteine through the phenylalanine. Only the CDR3 DNA stays, 42 bases, in frame from base 1. Unmatched junction bases come to 2, with V trimmed by 4 bases and J by 6 bases. For CDR1 and CDR2, the germline V gene lists MNHEY and SVGEGT. Library construction relied on 5' RACE. Data came from a NextSeq 500. In the TCR library protocol, a unique molecular identifier was attached to each TCR cDNA molecule so that PCR and sequencing errors could be corrected. As for the original processing: TCR identification, UMI-based error correction and CDR3 extraction were all carried out with Decombinator tools. Expanded TCRs were defined as those above a frequency of 2 per 1,000, corresponding to the top 1% of the tumor frequency distribution. Renyi diversity was computed with the R vegan package after each repertoire had been subsampled 100 times to 5,000 TCRs. CDR3 similarity networks were built from amino acid triplet string-kernel similarity, connecting CDR3s with pairwise similarity above 0.82. TCRdb reanalyzed the raw reads on its own, using fastp at Q25 for trimming and MiXCR for clone calling, and kept in-frame beta chains. CDR3 protein sequences are deduplicated, and each keeps its most common genes and DNA. The authors' filters were not applied to this entry. This sample lists 30,000 to 45,000 distinct CDR3 sequences; approximately 3% were detected once. 30% to 45% of the sample is taken by the ten largest.

What this sample's time point label stands for: sample taken at primary tumor resection. Donors were over 60 patients with early-stage, untreated non-small cell lung cancer from the lung TRACERx cohort. For TCR sequencing, whole RNA was extracted from tumor and nontumor lung tissue, or from cryopreserved PBMC samples, and no cell sorting was done. Only patients for whom sufficient RNA was available from at least two tumor regions were selected for TCR sequencing. Before being selected, tumor and adjacent nontumor lung specimens were reviewed by a lung pathologist. This specimen consisted of normal lung tissue next to the tumor, obtained at surgery. Recombination linked TRBV6-2 or TRBV6-3 to TRBJ2-7, and TRBD2 matches 14 of the central bases. The receptor was derived from a male donor with early-stage non-small cell lung cancer. The DNA sequence is as follows: TGTGCCAGCAGTTCTGGGACTAGCGGGAGCGAGCAGTACTTC. Its coded protein is CASSSGTSGSEQYF.